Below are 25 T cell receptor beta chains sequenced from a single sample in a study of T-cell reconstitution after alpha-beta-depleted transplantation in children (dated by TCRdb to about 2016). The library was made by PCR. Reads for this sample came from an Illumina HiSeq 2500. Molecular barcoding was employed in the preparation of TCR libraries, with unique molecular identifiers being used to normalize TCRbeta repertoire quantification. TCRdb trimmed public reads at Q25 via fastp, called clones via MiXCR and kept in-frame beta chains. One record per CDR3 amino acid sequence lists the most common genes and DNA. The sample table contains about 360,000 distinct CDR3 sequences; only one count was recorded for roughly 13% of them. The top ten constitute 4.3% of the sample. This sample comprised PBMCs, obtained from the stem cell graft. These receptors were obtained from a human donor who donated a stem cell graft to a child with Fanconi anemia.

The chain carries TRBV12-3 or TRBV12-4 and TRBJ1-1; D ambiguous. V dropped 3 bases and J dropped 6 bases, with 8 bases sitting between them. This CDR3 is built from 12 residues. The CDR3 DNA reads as TGTGCCAGCAGTTTCAATTCCCCTGAAGCTTTCTTT. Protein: CASSFNSPEAFF.

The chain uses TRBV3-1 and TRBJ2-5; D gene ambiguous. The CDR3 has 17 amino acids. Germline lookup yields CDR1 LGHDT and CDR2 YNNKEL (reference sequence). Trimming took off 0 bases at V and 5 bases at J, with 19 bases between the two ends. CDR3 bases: TGTGCCAGCAGCCAAGATATAACGGGTAGCATTAGGGAGACCCAGTACTTC. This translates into CASSQDITGSIRETQYF.

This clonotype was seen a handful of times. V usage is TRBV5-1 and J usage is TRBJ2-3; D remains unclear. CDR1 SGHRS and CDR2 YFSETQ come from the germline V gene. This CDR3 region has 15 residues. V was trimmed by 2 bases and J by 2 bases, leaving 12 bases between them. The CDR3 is CASSFSGPVTDTQYF. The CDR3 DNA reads TGCGCCAGCAGCTTCTCCGGGCCCGTCACAGATACGCAGTATTTT.

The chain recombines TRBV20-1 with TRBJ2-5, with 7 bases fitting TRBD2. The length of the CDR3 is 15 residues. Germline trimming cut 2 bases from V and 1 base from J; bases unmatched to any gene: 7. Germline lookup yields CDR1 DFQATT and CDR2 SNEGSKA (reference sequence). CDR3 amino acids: CSARSMRGTQETQYF. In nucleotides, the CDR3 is TGCAGTGCTAGATCCATGCGGGGGACCCAAGAGACCCAGTACTTC.

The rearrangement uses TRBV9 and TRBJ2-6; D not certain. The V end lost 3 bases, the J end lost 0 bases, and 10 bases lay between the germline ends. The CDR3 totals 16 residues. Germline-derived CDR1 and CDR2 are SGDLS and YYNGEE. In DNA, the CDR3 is TGTGCCAGCAGCGCCGTAAGGGCCTCTGGGGCCAACGTCCTGACTTTC. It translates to CASSAVRASGANVLTF.

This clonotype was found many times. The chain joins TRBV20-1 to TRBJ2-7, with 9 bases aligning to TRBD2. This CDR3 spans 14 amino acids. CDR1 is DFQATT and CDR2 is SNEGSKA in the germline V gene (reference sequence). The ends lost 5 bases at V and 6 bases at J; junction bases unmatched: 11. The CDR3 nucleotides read TGCAGTGCTTCTAGCGGGACTAGCATCCGCGAGCAGTACGTC. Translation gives CSASSGTSIREQYV.

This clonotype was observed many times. The CDR3 DNA reads as TGCAGTCCCATGACAGGGACTATTTGCGAGCAGTACTTC. As protein: CSPMTGTICEQYF. The V call is TRBV20-1, the J call TRBJ2-7; D may correspond to TRBD1 or TRBD2 (7 bases each). Germline assignment: CDR1 DFQATT and CDR2 SNEGSKA (reference sequence). Trimming cost V 8 bases and J 6 bases, with 20 bases left between them. This CDR3 comprises 13 residues.

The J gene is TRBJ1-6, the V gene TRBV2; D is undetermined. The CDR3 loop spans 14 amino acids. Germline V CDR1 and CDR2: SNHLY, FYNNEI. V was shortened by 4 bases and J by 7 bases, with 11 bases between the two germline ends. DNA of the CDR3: TGTGCCAGCAGTGGATTAGGCACAAATTCACCCCTCCACTTT. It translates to CASSGLGTNSPLHF.

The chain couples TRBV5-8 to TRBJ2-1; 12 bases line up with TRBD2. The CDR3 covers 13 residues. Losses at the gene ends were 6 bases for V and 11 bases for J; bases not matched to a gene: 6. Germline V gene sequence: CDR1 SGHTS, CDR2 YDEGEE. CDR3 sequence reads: CASNPLAGGKQFF. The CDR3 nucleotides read TGTGCCAGCAACCCACTAGCGGGGGGCAAGCAGTTCTTC.

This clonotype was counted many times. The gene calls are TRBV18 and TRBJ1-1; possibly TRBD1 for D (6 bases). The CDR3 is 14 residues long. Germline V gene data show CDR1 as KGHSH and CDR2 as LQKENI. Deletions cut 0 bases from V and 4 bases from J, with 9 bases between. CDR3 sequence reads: CASSPPGRGTEAFF. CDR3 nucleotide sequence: TGTGCCAGCTCACCACCCGGCAGGGGCACTGAAGCTTTCTTT.

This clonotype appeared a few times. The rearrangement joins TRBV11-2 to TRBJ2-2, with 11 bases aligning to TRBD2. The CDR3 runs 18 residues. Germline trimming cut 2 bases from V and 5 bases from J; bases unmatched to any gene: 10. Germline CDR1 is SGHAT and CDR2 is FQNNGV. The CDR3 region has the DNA TGTGCCAGCAGCTTAAGTGTTCTAGCGGGGGGTTTAACCGGGGAGCTGTTTTTT. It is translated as CASSLSVLAGGLTGELFF.

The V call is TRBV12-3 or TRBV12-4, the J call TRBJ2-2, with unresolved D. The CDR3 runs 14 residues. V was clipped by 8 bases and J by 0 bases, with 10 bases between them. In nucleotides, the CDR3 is TGTGCCAGCTTGGAAGACGCGAACACCGGGGAGCTGTTTTTT. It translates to CASLEDANTGELFF.

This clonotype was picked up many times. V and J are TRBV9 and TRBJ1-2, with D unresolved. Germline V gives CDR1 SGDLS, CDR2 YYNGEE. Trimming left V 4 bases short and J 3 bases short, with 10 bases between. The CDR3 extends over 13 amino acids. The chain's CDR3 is CASSSQAYYGYTF. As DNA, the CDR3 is TGTGCCAGCAGCTCCCAGGCGTACTATGGCTACACCTTC.

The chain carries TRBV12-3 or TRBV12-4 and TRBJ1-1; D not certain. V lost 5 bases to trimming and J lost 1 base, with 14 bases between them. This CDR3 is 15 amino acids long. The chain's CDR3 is CASSPLGRANTEAFF. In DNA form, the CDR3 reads TGTGCCAGCAGTCCCCTGGGTAGGGCGAACACTGAAGCTTTCTTT.

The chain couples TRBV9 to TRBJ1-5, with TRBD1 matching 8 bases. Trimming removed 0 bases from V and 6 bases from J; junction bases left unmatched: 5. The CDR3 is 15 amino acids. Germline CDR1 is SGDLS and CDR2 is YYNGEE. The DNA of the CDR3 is TGTGCCAGCAGCGTAGTAGCGACAGGGGCTCAGCCCCAGCATTTT. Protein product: CASSVVATGAQPQHF.

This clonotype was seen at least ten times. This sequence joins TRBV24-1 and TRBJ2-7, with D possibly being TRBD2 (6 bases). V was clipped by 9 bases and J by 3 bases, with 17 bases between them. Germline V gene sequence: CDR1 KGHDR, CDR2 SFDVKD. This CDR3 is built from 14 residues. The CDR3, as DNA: TGTGCCACCGGAGGGGTCCGGAGGGACTACGAGCAGTACTTC. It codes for CATGGVRRDYEQYF.

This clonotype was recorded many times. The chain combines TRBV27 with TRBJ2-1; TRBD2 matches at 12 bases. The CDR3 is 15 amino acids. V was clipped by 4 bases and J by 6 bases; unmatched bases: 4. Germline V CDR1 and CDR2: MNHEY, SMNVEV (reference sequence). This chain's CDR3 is CASSSLAGGPNEQFF. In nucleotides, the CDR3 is TGTGCCAGCAGTTCCCTAGCGGGGGGGCCCAATGAGCAGTTCTTC.

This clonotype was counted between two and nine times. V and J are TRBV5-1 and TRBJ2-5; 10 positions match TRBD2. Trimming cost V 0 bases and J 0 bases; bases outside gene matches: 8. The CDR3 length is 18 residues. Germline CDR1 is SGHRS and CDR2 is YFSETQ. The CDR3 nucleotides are TGCGCCAGCAGCTTGGTTGGTAGCGGGGGGCCCGACCAAGAGACCCAGTACTTC. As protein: CASSLVGSGGPDQETQYF. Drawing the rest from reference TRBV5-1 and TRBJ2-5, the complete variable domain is KAGVTQTPRYLIKTRGQQVTLSCSPISGHRSVSWYQQTPGQGLQFLFEYFSETQRNKGNFPGRFSGRQFSNSRSEMNVSTLELGDSALYLCASSLVGSGGPDQETQYFGPGTRLLVL.

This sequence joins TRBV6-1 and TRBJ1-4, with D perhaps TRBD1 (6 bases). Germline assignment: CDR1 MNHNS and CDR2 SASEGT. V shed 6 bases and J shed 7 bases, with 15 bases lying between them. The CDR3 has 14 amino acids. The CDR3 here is CASSVDRTSEKLFF. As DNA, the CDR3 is TGTGCCAGCAGCGTTGACAGGACCTCTGAAAAACTGTTTTTT.

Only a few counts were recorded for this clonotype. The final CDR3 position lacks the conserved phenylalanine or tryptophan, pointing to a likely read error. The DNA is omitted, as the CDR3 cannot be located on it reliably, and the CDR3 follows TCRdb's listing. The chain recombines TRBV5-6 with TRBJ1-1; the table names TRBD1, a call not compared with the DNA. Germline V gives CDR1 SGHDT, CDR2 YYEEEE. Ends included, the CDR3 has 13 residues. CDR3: CASSLQGATGPAY.

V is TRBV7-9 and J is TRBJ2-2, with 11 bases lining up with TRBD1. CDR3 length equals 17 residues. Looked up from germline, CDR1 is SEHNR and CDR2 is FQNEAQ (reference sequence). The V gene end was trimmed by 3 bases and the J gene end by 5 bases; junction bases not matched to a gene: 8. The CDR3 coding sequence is TGTGCCAGCAGCTTGACTCCCGGGACAGGGGGGACCGGGGAGCTGTTTTTT. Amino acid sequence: CASSLTPGTGGTGELFF.

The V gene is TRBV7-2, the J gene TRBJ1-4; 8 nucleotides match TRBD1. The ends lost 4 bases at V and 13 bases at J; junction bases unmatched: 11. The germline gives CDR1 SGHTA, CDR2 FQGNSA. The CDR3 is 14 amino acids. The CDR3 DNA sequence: TGTGCCAGCAGCTCCGTTTTCGGACAGGGAACACTGTTTTTT. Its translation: CASSSVFGQGTLFF.

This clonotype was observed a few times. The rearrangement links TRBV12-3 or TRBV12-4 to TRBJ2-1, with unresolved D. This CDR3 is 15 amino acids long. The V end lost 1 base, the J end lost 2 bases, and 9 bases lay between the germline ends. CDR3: CASSLEPATYNEQFF. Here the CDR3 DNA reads TGTGCCAGCAGTTTAGAACCGGCCACCTACAATGAGCAGTTCTTC.

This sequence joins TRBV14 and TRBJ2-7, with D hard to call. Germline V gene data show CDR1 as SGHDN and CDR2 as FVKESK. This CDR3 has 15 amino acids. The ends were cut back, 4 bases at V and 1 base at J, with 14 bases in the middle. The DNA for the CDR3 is TGTGCCAGCAGCCCGAGGAGTTCTTTTTCCTACGAGCAGTACTTC. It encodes CASSPRSSFSYEQYF.

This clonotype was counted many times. The CDR3 DNA follows: TGCAGTGCTAGTAGGGGCACTGAAGCTTTCTTT. Translating it yields CSASRGTEAFF. V usage is TRBV20-1 and J usage is TRBJ1-1; tentative D call: TRBD1 (5 bases). This CDR3 has 11 residues. Trimming left V 3 bases short and J 4 bases short, with 6 bases between. From germline, CDR1 is DFQATT and CDR2 SNEGSKA (reference sequence).